This T cell receptor beta chain came from a study of long-term antiretroviral therapy in people with HIV. V shed 9 bases, J shed 5 bases, and the junction held 9 bases outside the gene matches. Looked up from germline, CDR1 is LNHDA and CDR2 is SQIVND (reference sequence). This CDR3 region has 14 residues. Running of the v3.0 immunoSEQ assay took place at survey level. This table comes from immunoSEQ multiplex PCR, and its TCRdb copy is limited to in-frame clones, with some not included. The sample has tens of thousands of clones; less than 90% are singletons. The source material was unsorted PBMCs, sampled 0.4 years after starting antiretroviral therapy. This chain joins TRBV19 and TRBJ2-3; 9 bases agree with TRBD2. This sequence was found in a man younger than 30 with HIV. DNA for the CDR3: TGTGCCAGCCAACAGGGGCGGGAGGGAGATACGCAGTATTTT. It yields the protein CASQQGREGDTQYF.